What follows are 2 T cell receptor beta chains derived from one specimen sequenced in a study of cytomegalovirus exposure and HLA in healthy donors. The method was immunoSEQ multiplex PCR; TCRdb's version includes in-frame clones alone and lacks a portion of them. The sample includes approximately 170,000 clones, 85% seen only once; the top ten take 15% to 20%. Sequences were obtained from PBMCs. These TCRs come from a man in his late teens or twenties in good health and CMV-seropositive.

The chain joins TRBV6-1 to TRBJ1-4, with D hard to call. The CDR3 has 15 residues. The V and J ends lost 2 bases and 4 bases respectively, with 11 bases between them. Germline CDR1 and CDR2: MNHNS and SASEGT. The CDR3 DNA is TGTGCCAGCAGTGAAATTGAGGCATATAATGAAAAACTGTTTTTT. It yields the protein CASSEIEAYNEKLFF.

The V call is TRBV2, the J call TRBJ2-2; D ambiguous. CDR3 size: 13 residues. CDR1 and CDR2 from the germline V gene are SNHLY and FYNNEI. V was pared by 5 bases and J by 6 bases, with 10 bases between. The CDR3 loop is CASSITEPGELFF. In nucleotides, the CDR3 is TGTGCCAGCAGTATTACCGAGCCCGGGGAGCTGTTTTTT.